This entry concerns a single T cell receptor beta chain. This clone was counted only a few times. Its antigen is not yet known. No quality values exist for individual bases; no much larger clone is one base distant. Different DNA sequences within this sample yield the same CDR3. The method behind the library was the immunoSEQ multiplex PCR assay. For most patients, genomic DNA was isolated with the Qiagen DNeasy Blood and Tissue Kit and sent frozen to Adaptive Biotechnologies for TCR sequencing. High-throughput TCR-beta CDR3 sequencing of genomic DNA from most patients was performed by Adaptive Biotechnologies. As for the original processing: Adaptive's ImmunoSEQ software was the source of the TCR sequencing data for 15 to 20 patients, while a few other patients were processed with MiXCR and VDJtools. CD4 versus CD8 sorting errors were corrected by removing sequences found in both subsets at a frequency ratio below 5:1. CDR3 nucleotide sequences shared between donor and recipient were removed because their origin could not be assigned. To count as alloreactive, a clone needed at least 2-fold expansion over unstimulated cells and a minimum CFSE-low frequency of 0.002% (template counts) or 0.001% (read counts). Clones were considered mappable if detected in sequenced pre-transplant spleen, lymph node, or MLR CFSE-low populations of the donor or recipient. The cumulative frequency of alloreactive clones was calculated as a percentage of all sequences, weighted by copy number. As stored in TCRdb, this immuneACCESS dataset retains in-frame rearrangements with V and J assigned. A fraction of the clones does not appear; measured against another copy, unresolved V genes explain less than half of the discrepancy, and the remainder lacks a known reason. That table gives V, J and clone size, and the DNA gave D and trimming. The sample table contains some 140,000 clones; only one count was recorded for about nine tenths of them. The top ten clones comprise roughly 0.19% of the sample.

These data belong to a study of graft-versus-host responses after intestinal transplantation (dated by TCRdb to the early 2020s). Background on the whole study: The transplants that recipients received were multivisceral, liver-intestinal, or isolated intestinal. All recipients received anti-thymocyte globulin induction followed by maintenance tacrolimus and steroids for around three years. Rather than being sequenced by the commercial service, samples from a few later patients were sequenced in-house on an Illumina MiSeq and processed with MiXCR. The cohort enrolled under 25 intestinal transplant recipients including one retransplant, and a few patients lacking pretransplant specimens were excluded. After intestinal transplantation, graft-versus-host and host-versus-graft alloreactive T cell clones in the graft, circulation and bone marrow were tracked using bulk TCR-beta CDR3 sequencing. Donor T cell macrochimerism was defined as a peak of at least 4% donor T cells among recipient peripheral blood mononuclear cells. Alloreactive clones were identified by sequencing pre-transplant mixed lymphocyte reaction products and comparing these products with unstimulated pre-transplant donor and recipient T cells.

The CDR3 measures 13 amino acids from cysteine to phenylalanine. CDR3 DNA is the only sequence kept; it has 39 bases, read in frame from the first base. Sequences LNHDA (CDR1) and SQIVND (CDR2) are obtained from the germline V gene (reference sequence). V is cut by 7 bases and J by 0 bases, and the space between the germline ends is 9 bases. What the authors observed across the whole study: GvH clones turned up in recipient bone marrow, with some appearing earlier in ileal mucosa or blood, a pattern consistent with an intestinal mucosal origin. In the allografts of patients with donor T cell macrochimerism, GvH to HvG T cell clonal ratios were high. Early after transplant, peak levels of circulating GvH clones were found to be associated with declines in HvG clones. The relatively low number and heterogeneity of intestinal transplant patients limited the conclusions.

Explained via the paper, the time point label denotes: cells obtained before transplantation from donor or recipient. CD3+CD4+ and CD3+CD8+ populations were FACS-sorted from unstimulated pre-transplant donor and recipient cells taken from spleen or lymph nodes. Rearrangement joined TRBV19 to TRBJ1-1; 5 matching bases give a weak D call of TRBD1. Sequences were derived from unstimulated CD4+ T cells sorted from spleen or lymph node cells, sampled before intestinal transplant. The sequence came from a human donor who received an intestinal transplant. This receptor carries the CDR3 CASKGHLNTEAFF. In nucleotides, the sequence is TGTGCCAGTAAAGGACACTTGAACACTGAAGCTTTCTTT.